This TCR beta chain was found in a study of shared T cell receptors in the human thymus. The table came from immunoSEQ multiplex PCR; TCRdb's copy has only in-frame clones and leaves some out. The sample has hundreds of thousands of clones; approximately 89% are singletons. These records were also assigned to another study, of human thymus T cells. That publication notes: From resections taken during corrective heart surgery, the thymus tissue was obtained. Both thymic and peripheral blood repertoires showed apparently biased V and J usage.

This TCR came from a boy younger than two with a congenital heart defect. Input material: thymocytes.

CDR3: CASSYREAGQPQHF. CDR3 coding DNA: TGTGCCAGCAGTTATAGGGAGGCAGGGCAGCCCCAGCATTTT. The chain uses TRBV6-5 and TRBJ1-5; possible D gene TRBD1, 5 bases. The CDR3 has 14 residues. Trimming cost V 3 bases and J 7 bases, with 13 bases left between them. CDR1 is MNHEY and CDR2 is SVGAGI in the germline V gene.